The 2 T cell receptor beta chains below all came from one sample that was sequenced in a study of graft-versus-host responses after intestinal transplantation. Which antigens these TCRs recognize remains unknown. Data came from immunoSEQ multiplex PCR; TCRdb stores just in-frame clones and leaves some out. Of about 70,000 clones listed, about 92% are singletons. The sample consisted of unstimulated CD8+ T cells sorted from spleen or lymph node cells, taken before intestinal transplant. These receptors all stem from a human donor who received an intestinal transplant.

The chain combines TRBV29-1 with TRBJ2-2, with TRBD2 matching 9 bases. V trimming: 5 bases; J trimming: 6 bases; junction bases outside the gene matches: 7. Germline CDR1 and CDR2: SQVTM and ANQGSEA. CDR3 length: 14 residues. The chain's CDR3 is CSVSGGFGAGELFF. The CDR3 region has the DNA TGCAGCGTTAGCGGGGGGTTTGGCGCCGGGGAGCTGTTTTTT.

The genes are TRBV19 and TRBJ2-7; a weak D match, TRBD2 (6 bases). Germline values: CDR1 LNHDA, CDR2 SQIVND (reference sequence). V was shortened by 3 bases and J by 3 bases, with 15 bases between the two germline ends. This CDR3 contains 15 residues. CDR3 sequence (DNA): TGTGCCAGTAGTATGGTAGCGGATTCCTACTACGAGCAGTACTTC. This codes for CASSMVADSYYEQYF.